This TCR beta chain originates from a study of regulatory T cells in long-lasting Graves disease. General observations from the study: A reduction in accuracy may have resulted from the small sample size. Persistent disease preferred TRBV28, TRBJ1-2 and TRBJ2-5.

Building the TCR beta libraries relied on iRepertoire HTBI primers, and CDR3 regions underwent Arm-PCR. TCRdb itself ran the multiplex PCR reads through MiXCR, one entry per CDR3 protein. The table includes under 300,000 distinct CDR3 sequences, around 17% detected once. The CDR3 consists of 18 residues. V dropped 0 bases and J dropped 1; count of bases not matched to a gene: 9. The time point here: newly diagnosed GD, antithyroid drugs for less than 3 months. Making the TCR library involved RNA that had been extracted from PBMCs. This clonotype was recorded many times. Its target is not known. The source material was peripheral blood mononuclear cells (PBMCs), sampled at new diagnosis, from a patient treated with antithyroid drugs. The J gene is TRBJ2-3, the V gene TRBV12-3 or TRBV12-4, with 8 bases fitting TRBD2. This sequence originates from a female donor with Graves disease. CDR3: CASSLAGQWREGTDTQYF. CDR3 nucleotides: TGTGCCAGCAGTTTAGCGGGTCAATGGCGGGAGGGCACAGATACGCAGTATTTT.